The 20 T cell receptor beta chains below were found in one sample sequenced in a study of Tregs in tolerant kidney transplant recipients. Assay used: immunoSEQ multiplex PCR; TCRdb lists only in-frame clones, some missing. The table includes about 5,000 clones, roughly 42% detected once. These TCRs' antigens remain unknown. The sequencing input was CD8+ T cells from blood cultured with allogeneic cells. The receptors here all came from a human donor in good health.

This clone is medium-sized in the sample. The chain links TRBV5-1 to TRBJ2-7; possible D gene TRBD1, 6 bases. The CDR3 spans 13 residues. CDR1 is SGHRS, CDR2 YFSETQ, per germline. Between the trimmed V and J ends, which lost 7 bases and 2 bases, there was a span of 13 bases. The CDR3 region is CASRTEVPYEQYF. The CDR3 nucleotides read TGCGCCAGCCGGACAGAGGTTCCCTACGAGCAGTACTTC.

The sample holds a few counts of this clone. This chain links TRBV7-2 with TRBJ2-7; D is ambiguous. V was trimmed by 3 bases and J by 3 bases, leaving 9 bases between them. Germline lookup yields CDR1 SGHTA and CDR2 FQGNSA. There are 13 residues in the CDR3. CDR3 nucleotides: TGTGCCAGCAGCTTCTCGGAATTCTACGAGCAGTACTTC. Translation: CASSFSEFYEQYF.

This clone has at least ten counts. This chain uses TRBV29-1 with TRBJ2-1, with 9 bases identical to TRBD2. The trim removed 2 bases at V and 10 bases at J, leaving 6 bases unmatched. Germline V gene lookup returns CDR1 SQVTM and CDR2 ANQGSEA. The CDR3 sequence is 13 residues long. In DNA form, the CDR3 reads TGCAGCGTTGAAATCGGGACTAGCTGGGAGCAGTTCTTC. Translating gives CSVEIGTSWEQFF.

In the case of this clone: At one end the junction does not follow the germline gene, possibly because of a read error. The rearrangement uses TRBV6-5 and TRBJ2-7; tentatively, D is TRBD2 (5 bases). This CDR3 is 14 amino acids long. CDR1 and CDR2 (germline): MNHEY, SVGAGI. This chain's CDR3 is CAISESGSRYEQYF. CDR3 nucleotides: TGTGCCATCAGTGAGTCGGGAAGCCGCTACGAGCAGTACTTC.

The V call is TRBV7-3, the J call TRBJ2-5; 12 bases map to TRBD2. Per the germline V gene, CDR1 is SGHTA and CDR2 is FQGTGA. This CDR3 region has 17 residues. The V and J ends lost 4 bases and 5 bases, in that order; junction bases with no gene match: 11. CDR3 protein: CASSSGVTSGGKETQYF. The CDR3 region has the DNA TGTGCCAGCAGCTCCGGGGTGACTAGCGGGGGAAAGGAGACCCAGTACTTC.

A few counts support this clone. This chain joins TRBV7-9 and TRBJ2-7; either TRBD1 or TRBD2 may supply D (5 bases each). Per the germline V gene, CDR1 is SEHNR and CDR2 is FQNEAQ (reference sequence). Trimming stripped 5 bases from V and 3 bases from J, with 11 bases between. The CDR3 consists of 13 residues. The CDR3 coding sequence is TGTGCCAGCAGCCGGGGACCGGGCTACGAGCAGTACTTC. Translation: CASSRGPGYEQYF. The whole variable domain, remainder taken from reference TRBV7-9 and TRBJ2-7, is DTGVSQNPRHKITKRGQNVTFRCDPISEHNRLYWYRQTLGQGPEFLTYFQNEAQLEKSRLLSDRFSAERPKGSFSTLEIQRTEQGDSAMYLCASSRGPGYEQYFGPGTRLTVT.

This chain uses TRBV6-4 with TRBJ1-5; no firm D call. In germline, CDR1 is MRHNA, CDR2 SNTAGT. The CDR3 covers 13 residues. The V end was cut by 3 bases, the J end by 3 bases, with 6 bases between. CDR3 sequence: CASSEQSNQPQHF. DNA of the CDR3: TGTGCCAGCAGTGAACAGTCCAATCAGCCCCAGCATTTT.

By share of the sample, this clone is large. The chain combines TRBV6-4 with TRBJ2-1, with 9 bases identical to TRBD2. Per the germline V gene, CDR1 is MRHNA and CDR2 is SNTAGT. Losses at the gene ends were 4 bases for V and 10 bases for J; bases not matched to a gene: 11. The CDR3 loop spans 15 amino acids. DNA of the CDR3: TGTGCCAGCAGTGCTGGCGGGAGGGGAGGGTCGGAGCAGTTCTTC. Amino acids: CASSAGGRGGSEQFF.

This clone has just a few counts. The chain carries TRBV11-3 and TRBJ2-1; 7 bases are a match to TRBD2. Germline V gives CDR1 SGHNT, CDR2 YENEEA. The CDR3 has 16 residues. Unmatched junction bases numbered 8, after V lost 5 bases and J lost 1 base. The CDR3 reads CASSHPSGISYNEQFF. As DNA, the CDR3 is TGTGCCAGCAGCCACCCGAGCGGGATATCCTACAATGAGCAGTTCTTC.

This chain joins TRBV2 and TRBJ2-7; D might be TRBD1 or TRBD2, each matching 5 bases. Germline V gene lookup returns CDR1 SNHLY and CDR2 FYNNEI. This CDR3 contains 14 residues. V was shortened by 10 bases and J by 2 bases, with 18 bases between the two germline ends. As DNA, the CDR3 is TGTGCCACATGGTCCGGGACGGATACCTACGAGCAGTACTTC. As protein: CATWSGTDTYEQYF.

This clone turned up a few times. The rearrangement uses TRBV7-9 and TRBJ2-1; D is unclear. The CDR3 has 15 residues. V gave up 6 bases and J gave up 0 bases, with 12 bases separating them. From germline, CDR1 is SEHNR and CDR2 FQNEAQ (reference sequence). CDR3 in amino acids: CASRGLDSSYNEQFF. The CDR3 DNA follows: TGTGCCAGCAGAGGCTTGGATAGCTCCTACAATGAGCAGTTCTTC. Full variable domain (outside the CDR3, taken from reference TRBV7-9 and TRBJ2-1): DTGVSQNPRHKITKRGQNVTFRCDPISEHNRLYWYRQTLGQGPEFLTYFQNEAQLEKSRLLSDRFSAERPKGSFSTLEIQRTEQGDSAMYLCASRGLDSSYNEQFFGPGTRLTVL.

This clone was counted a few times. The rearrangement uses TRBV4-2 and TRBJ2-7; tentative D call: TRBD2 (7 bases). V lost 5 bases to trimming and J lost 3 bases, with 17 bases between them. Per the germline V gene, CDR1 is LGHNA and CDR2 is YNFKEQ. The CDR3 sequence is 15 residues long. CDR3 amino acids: CASSAGADARYEQYF. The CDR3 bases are TGTGCCAGCAGCGCGGGGGCGGACGCTCGCTACGAGCAGTACTTC.

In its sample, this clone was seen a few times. The CDR3 loop reads CASSYPGQGVDEQYF. The CDR3 coding sequence is TGCGCCAGCAGCTACCCGGGACAGGGCGTAGACGAGCAGTACTTC. This chain uses TRBV4-3 with TRBJ2-7, with TRBD1 matching 9 bases. Germline V CDR1 and CDR2: LGHNA, YSLEER. V was clipped by 5 bases and J by 5 bases; unmatched bases: 10. The CDR3 is 15 residues long.

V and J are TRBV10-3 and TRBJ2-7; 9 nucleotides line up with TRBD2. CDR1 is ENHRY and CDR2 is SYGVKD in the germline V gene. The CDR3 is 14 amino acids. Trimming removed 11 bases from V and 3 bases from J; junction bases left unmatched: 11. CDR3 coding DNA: TGTGCCCCGGGGAAGCGGGAGGAATTCTACGAGCAGTACTTC. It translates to CAPGKREEFYEQYF.

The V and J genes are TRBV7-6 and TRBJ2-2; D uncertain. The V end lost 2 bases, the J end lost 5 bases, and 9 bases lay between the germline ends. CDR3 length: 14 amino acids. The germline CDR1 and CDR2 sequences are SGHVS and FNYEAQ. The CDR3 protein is CASSLSQLTGELFF. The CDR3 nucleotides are TGTGCCAGCAGCTTAAGCCAGTTGACCGGGGAGCTGTTTTTT.

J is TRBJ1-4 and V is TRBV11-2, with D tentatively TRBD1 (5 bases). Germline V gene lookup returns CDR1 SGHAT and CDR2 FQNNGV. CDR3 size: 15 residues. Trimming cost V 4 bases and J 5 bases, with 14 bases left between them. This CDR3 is CASSSRGGVNEKLFF. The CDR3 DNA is TGTGCCAGCAGCTCCCGGGGAGGGGTGAATGAAAAACTGTTTTTT.

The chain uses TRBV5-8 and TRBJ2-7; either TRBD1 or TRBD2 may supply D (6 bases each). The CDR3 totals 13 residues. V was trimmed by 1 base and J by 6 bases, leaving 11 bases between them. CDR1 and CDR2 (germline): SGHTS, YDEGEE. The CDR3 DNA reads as TGTGCCAGCAGCTTGTTTGGGGGGCTCGAGCAGTACTTC. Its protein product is CASSLFGGLEQYF.

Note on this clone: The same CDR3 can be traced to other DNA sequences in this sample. The CDR3 loop reads CASSLRTPEAGSHEKLFF. The DNA of the CDR3 is TGTGCCAGCAGCCTCCGAACACCCGAAGCGGGGTCACATGAAAAATTGTTTTTT. The chain recombines TRBV21-1 with TRBJ1-4. TRBV21-1 is a listed pseudogene. The CDR3 loop spans 18 amino acids.

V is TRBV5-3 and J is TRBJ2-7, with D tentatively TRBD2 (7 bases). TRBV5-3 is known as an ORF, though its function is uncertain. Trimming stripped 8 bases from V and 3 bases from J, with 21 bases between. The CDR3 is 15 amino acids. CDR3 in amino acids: CASSAGADARYEQYF. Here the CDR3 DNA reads TGTGCCAGCAGCGCGGGGGCGGACGCTCGCTACGAGCAGTACTTC.

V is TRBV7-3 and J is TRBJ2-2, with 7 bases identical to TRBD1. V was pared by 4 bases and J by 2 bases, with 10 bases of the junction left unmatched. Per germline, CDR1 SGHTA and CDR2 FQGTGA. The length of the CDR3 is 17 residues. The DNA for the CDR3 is TGTGCCAGCAGCTCCCTAAGGGGACAGCTCAACACCGGGGAGCTGTTTTTT. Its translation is CASSSLRGQLNTGELFF.